A single sample gave rise to the 5 T cell receptor beta chains below, sequenced in a study of graft-versus-host responses after intestinal transplantation. Processed graft tissue released its intraepithelial and lamina propria lymphocytes. Assay: immunoSEQ multiplex PCR; the TCRdb copy retains only in-frame clones and omits some. This table holds tens of thousands of clones, around 86% found once. Sequenced here: ileum tissue, sampled approximately 370 days after transplant. The receptors here all came from a human patient who received an intestinal transplant, so some T cells may come from the graft donor.

This chain uses TRBV6-4 with TRBJ1-5; possible D gene TRBD1, 6 bases. CDR3 size: 18 residues. Germline V lookup: CDR1 MRHNA, CDR2 SNTAGT. V was clipped by 0 bases and J by 6 bases, with 21 bases between them. CDR3 sequence: CASSDSKMEQGRFQPQHF. For the CDR3, the DNA is TGTGCCAGCAGTGACTCGAAGATGGAACAGGGACGGTTTCAGCCCCAGCATTTT.

The CDR3 nucleotides are TGCGCCAGCAGTCAAACTCCGGACAGGGGGAGGAATAATTCACCCCTCCACTTT. This translates into CASSQTPDRGRNNSPLHF. V gene TRBV23-1 combines with J gene TRBJ1-6; 10 bases are a match to TRBD1. TRBV23-1 is designated an ORF whose function remains uncertain. This CDR3 region has 18 residues. The J segment lost 5 bases and the V segment lost 2 bases, leaving 9 bases of the junction unmatched.

The DNA of the CDR3 is TGTGCCAGCAGGCTAGTCGGGGAGCTGTTTTTT. Amino acids: CASRLVGELFF. The chain uses TRBV6-5 and TRBJ2-2; unclear D gene. The CDR3 extends over 11 amino acids. Germline CDR1 and CDR2: MNHEY and SVGAGI. Trimming stripped 6 bases from V and 7 bases from J, with 6 bases between.

J is TRBJ2-1 and V is TRBV10-3, with D hard to call. The germline V gene has CDR1 ENHRY and CDR2 SYGVKD. Deletions cut 5 bases from V and 7 bases from J, with 12 bases between. The CDR3 extends over 13 amino acids. For the CDR3, the DNA is TGTGCCATCAGTCCAACTCTGGGGAATGAGCAGTTCTTC. It translates to CAISPTLGNEQFF.

V usage is TRBV9 and J usage is TRBJ2-5, with a possible D match to TRBD2 (7 bases). Germline loops: CDR1 SGDLS, CDR2 YYNGEE. This CDR3 region has 14 residues. The germline V and J ends were trimmed by 0 bases and 7 bases, with 13 bases remaining between them. The CDR3 reads CASSVGGGGGTQYF. CDR3 sequence (DNA): TGTGCCAGCAGCGTAGGAGGGGGGGGCGGGACCCAGTACTTC.